This T cell receptor (beta chain) was observed in a study of graft-versus-host responses after intestinal transplantation. Overall study context: Each transplant was multivisceral, liver-intestinal, or isolated intestinal. Each patient got anti-thymocyte globulin induction, then tacrolimus and steroids for about 3 years.

This clone was found once. Its specificity is not known. The study, taken as a whole, reports: Allograft graft-versus-host to host-versus-graft clonal ratios ran high in patients with graft-donor T cell macrochimerism. Detection of GvH clones occurred in recipient marrow, and some had their first appearance in ileum or blood.

V lost 5 bases, J lost 5 bases, and 9 bases stayed unmatched. This CDR3 is built from 14 residues. Germline V CDR1 and CDR2: SGHRS, YFSETQ. Assay: immunoSEQ multiplex PCR; the TCRdb copy retains only in-frame clones and omits some. This table holds approximately 33,000 clones, about 80% found once. The rearrangement uses TRBV5-1 and TRBJ1-1; 7 bases agree with TRBD1. This specimen was unstimulated CD8+ T cells sorted from spleen or lymph node cells, taken before intestinal transplant. This TCR derives from a human donor who received an intestinal transplant. The CDR3 here is CASRSTGVGTEAFF. CDR3 nucleotide sequence: TGCGCCAGCAGGTCTACAGGGGTAGGTACTGAAGCTTTCTTT.